A single sample gave rise to the 31 T cell receptor beta chains below, sequenced in a study of T cell changes during pregnancy in multiple sclerosis. Some clones are missing from TCRdb's copy, which holds only in-frame ones; the method was immunoSEQ multiplex PCR. Of 50,000 to 70,000 clones in the sample, 80% to 95% were seen once. This specimen was peripheral blood, taken in the first trimester of pregnancy. The receptors were sampled from a female donor with multiple sclerosis, enrolled in a pregnancy study.

A single count supports this clone. V gene TRBV7-8 combines with J gene TRBJ1-5; a possible D gene is TRBD1 (6 bases). Trimming shortened V by 1 base and J by 5 bases, and 12 bases separated the two germline ends. Germline CDR1 reads SGHVS; CDR2 reads FQNEAQ. The CDR3 sequence is 15 residues long. The CDR3 region is CASSLVWGLDQPQHF. As DNA, the CDR3 is TGTGCCAGCAGCTTAGTTTGGGGGCTTGATCAGCCCCAGCATTTT.

The rearrangement uses TRBV10-3 and TRBJ2-5; tentatively, D is TRBD1 (6 bases). V was shortened by 4 bases and J by 3 bases, with 12 bases between the two germline ends. Germline V gene lookup returns CDR1 ENHRY and CDR2 SYGVKD. The CDR3 covers 14 residues. CDR3 region: CAISVGDTEETQYF. The CDR3, as DNA: TGTGCCATCAGTGTGGGGGACACGGAAGAGACCCAGTACTTC.

The chain is built from TRBV20-1 and TRBJ1-2; D unresolved. This CDR3 contains 11 residues. The ends were cut back, 5 bases at V and 6 bases at J, with 10 bases in the middle. Germline V lookup: CDR1 DFQATT, CDR2 SNEGSKA (reference sequence). In DNA form, the CDR3 reads TGCAGTGCTCCTGACATCGATGGCTACACCTTC. This gives the protein CSAPDIDGYTF.

The V gene is TRBV18, the J gene TRBJ2-3; a weak D match, TRBD1 (7 bases). Germline V CDR1 and CDR2: KGHSH, LQKENI. V was shortened by 4 bases and J by 4 bases, with 15 bases between the two germline ends. CDR3 length: 15 amino acids. The DNA for the CDR3 is TGTGCCAGCTCACGCCTTCAGGGGGGCCCAGATACGCAGTATTTT. Protein: CASSRLQGGPDTQYF.

The chain couples TRBV4-2 to TRBJ2-1; D is perhaps TRBD2 (6 bases). In germline, CDR1 is LGHNA, CDR2 YNFKEQ. The V end was cut by 4 bases, the J end by 8 bases, with 12 bases between. The CDR3 spans 13 residues. Here the CDR3 DNA reads TGTGCCAGCAGCCCGGGCGGGATGGATGAGCAGTTCTTC. Its translation: CASSPGGMDEQFF.

The rearrangement uses TRBV15 and TRBJ1-1; D unclear. The CDR3 has 14 amino acids. V was trimmed by 0 bases and J by 5 bases, leaving 10 bases between them. Per the germline V gene, CDR1 is LNHNV and CDR2 is YYDKDF (reference sequence). CDR3 nucleotide sequence: TGTGCCACCAGCAGAGATCAGGCGGGGACTGAAGCTTTCTTT. This encodes CATSRDQAGTEAFF.

The chain uses TRBV19 and TRBJ1-2; 7 nucleotides agree with TRBD1. The CDR3 extends over 12 amino acids. The V gene's germline CDR1 is LNHDA and CDR2 SQIVND (reference sequence). Germline trimming cut 5 bases from V and 7 bases from J; bases unmatched to any gene: 4. The CDR3 loop is CASSVRQGGYTF. CDR3 bases: TGTGCCAGTAGTGTACGACAGGGTGGCTACACCTTC.

V and J are TRBV11-3 and TRBJ2-2, with D possibly matching TRBD2 (6 bases). This CDR3 comprises 17 residues. Germline loops: CDR1 SGHNT, CDR2 YENEEA. Trimming pared 1 base from V and 2 bases from J, leaving 14 bases between. The CDR3 nucleotides read TGTGCCAGCAGCTTAGGCGTGCGGGGCCTAAACACCGGGGAGCTGTTTTTT. Amino acid sequence: CASSLGVRGLNTGELFF.

This sequence joins TRBV30 and TRBJ1-1; D is perhaps TRBD1 (5 bases). V lost 2 bases and J 0 bases, leaving 10 bases between the germline ends. The CDR3 sequence is 14 residues long. CDR1 is GTSNPN, CDR2 SVGIG, per germline (reference sequence). CDR3 region: CAWSRRGMNTEAFF. For the CDR3, the DNA is TGTGCCTGGAGTAGACGGGGGATGAACACTGAAGCTTTCTTT.

The V gene is TRBV5-1, the J gene TRBJ2-5, with 9 positions matching TRBD1. V dropped 4 bases and J dropped 4; count of bases not matched to a gene: 11. From germline, CDR1 is SGHRS and CDR2 YFSETQ. The CDR3 sequence is 16 residues long. The CDR3 loop is CASSTGQGRGGETQYF. DNA for the CDR3: TGCGCCAGCAGCACCGGACAGGGGAGGGGAGGAGAGACCCAGTACTTC.

Here the CDR3 DNA reads TGCGCCAGCAGCCGTCGGACACTGGAGACCCAGTACTTC. Residues: CASSRRTLETQYF. The chain carries TRBV4-1 and TRBJ2-5; a weak D match, TRBD1 (5 bases). Germline V gives CDR1 MGHRA, CDR2 YSYEKL. The CDR3 is 13 amino acids. V lost 4 bases, J lost 5 bases, and 11 bases lay in between.

V usage is TRBV9 and J usage is TRBJ2-3, with 8 bases that match TRBD2. V was clipped by 4 bases and J by 4 bases; unmatched bases: 8. From germline, CDR1 is SGDLS and CDR2 YYNGEE. The CDR3 has 15 amino acids. CDR3 bases: TGTGCCAGCAGCCTAGACGGGGGGGTTGCAGATACGCAGTATTTT. Protein product: CASSLDGGVADTQYF.

V gene TRBV4-2 combines with J gene TRBJ2-3; 11 bases match TRBD2. The junction had 9 bases not matched to a gene; V was cut back by 0 bases and J by 7 bases. CDR1 is LGHNA and CDR2 is YNFKEQ in the germline V gene. The CDR3 spans 17 residues. The CDR3 protein is CASSQDGIAGGPNTQYF. Written as DNA, the CDR3 is TGTGCCAGCAGCCAAGATGGGATAGCGGGGGGGCCTAATACGCAGTATTTT.

The chain employs TRBV5-4 and TRBJ2-5; 9 bases agree with TRBD1. CDR3 length equals 15 residues. With 4 bases clipped from V and 3 bases from J, the junction kept 7 bases outside the gene matches. Germline lookup yields CDR1 SGHNT and CDR2 YYREEE (reference sequence). The CDR3 sequence: CASSVRQGVEETQYF. The CDR3 nucleotides read TGTGCCAGCAGCGTCCGACAGGGGGTTGAAGAGACCCAGTACTTC.

The gene calls are TRBV6-6 and TRBJ2-3; D call uncertain. V gave up 2 bases and J gave up 4 bases, with 4 bases separating them. CDR1 and CDR2 (germline): MNHNY, SVGAGI (reference sequence). This CDR3 contains 12 residues. In nucleotides, the CDR3 is TGTGCCAGCAGTTACACTCCAGATACGCAGTATTTT. Translated, it gives CASSYTPDTQYF.

CDR3 amino acids: CASSYGTGGNTIYF. CDR3 bases: TGTGCCAGCAGCTACGGGACAGGAGGAAACACCATATATTTT. V usage is TRBV5-4 and J usage is TRBJ1-3; 8 bases map to TRBD1. Germline CDR1 reads SGHNT; CDR2 reads YYREEE (reference sequence). This CDR3 has 14 residues. Trimming cost V 3 bases and J 4 bases; bases outside gene matches: 3.

The chain has TRBV5-4 and TRBJ2-2; 10 bases are shared with TRBD1. The CDR3 consists of 17 residues. Germline CDR1 and CDR2: SGHNT and YYREEE (reference sequence). V gave up 4 bases and J gave up 7 bases; unmatched junction bases: 13. The CDR3 DNA is TGTGCCAGCAGCCGAGTGACAGGGGGCTTAGGGTACGGGGAGCTGTTTTTT. Its translation is CASSRVTGGLGYGELFF.

This clone occurred once. The chain recombines TRBV5-4 with TRBJ1-1, with 9 bases matching TRBD1. Looked up from germline, CDR1 is SGHNT and CDR2 is YYREEE (reference sequence). The CDR3 contains 14 residues. The J segment lost 1 base and the V segment lost 5 bases, leaving 3 bases of the junction unmatched. CDR3 protein: CASRPGQGNTEAFF. The CDR3 DNA reads TGTGCCAGCAGGCCGGGACAGGGGAACACTGAAGCTTTCTTT.

This rearrangement joins TRBV9 to TRBJ2-7; D gene ambiguous. With 1 base removed from V and 7 bases from J, the gap between germline ends came to 12 bases. There are 13 residues in the CDR3. CDR1 and CDR2 (germline): SGDLS, YYNGEE. The CDR3 reads CASSVSEIGEQYF. CDR3 in DNA: TGTGCCAGCAGCGTATCGGAGATCGGTGAGCAGTACTTC. The entire variable domain, with the rest obtained from reference TRBV9 and TRBJ2-7, is as follows: DSGVTQTPKHLITATGQRVTLRCSPRSGDLSVYWYQQSLDQGLQFLIQYYNGEERAKGNILERFSAQQFPDLHSELNLSSLELGDSALYFCASSVSEIGEQYFGPGTRLTVT.

The CDR3 nucleotides read TGCGCCAGCAGCCCCCGGAGCGGCTTTGGCTACACCTTC. Translating it yields CASSPRSGFGYTF. The rearrangement uses TRBV4-1 and TRBJ1-2; D is unresolved. V was cut by 4 bases and J by 7 bases, with 13 bases left in between. Per germline, CDR1 MGHRA and CDR2 YSYEKL. CDR3 length: 13 amino acids.

There are a few counts of this clone. The genes are TRBV9 and TRBJ1-1; D not certain. Germline loops: CDR1 SGDLS, CDR2 YYNGEE. This CDR3 has 13 amino acids. Between the trimmed V and J ends, which lost 0 bases and 0 bases, there was a span of 3 bases. CDR3 sequence reads: CASSVAMNTEAFF. The CDR3 DNA sequence: TGTGCCAGCAGCGTAGCTATGAACACTGAAGCTTTCTTT.

This clone has more than one count but fewer than ten. The rearrangement joins TRBV12-5 to TRBJ1-1; 8 nucleotides line up with TRBD1. Per germline, CDR1 LGHNT and CDR2 FRNRAP. Unmatched junction bases numbered 5, after V lost 1 base and J lost 1 base. This CDR3 region has 16 residues. CDR3 in amino acids: CASGLDQGAGNTEAFF. The CDR3, as DNA: TGTGCTAGTGGTTTGGACCAGGGGGCTGGGAACACTGAAGCTTTCTTT.

The V gene is TRBV7-6, the J gene TRBJ2-3, with TRBD2 identical over 11 bases. The CDR3 is 18 residues long. The V segment lost 0 bases and the J segment 1 base; nucleotides outside the gene matches: 6. From germline, CDR1 is SGHVS and CDR2 FNYEAQ. The CDR3 DNA sequence: TGTGCCAGCAGCTTAGCGGTAGCGGGGGGGCGCGGCACAGATACGCAGTATTTT. It encodes CASSLAVAGGRGTDTQYF.

The J gene is TRBJ2-7, the V gene TRBV7-9, with D possibly matching TRBD2 (5 bases). The V end was cut by 3 bases, the J end by 0 bases, with 9 bases between. The length of the CDR3 is 14 residues. Germline values: CDR1 SEHNR, CDR2 FQNEAQ (reference sequence). CDR3 coding DNA: TGTGCCAGCAGCTTGGGAGCTAGCTCCTACGAGCAGTACTTC. Translating gives CASSLGASSYEQYF.

The CDR3 loop reads CASSPMSSGSYEQYF. CDR3 coding DNA: TGTGCCAGCAGCCCGATGAGCTCAGGTTCCTACGAGCAGTACTTC. The gene calls are TRBV7-9 and TRBJ2-7; D unresolved. CDR1 is SEHNR and CDR2 is FQNEAQ in the germline V gene (reference sequence). Trimming stripped 5 bases from V and 1 base from J, with 15 bases between. The CDR3 contains 15 residues.

This chain uses TRBV6-1 with TRBJ1-5; TRBD1 might be the D (5 bases). The CDR3 is 12 residues long. Looked up from germline, CDR1 is MNHNS and CDR2 is SASEGT. V gave up 7 bases and J gave up 5 bases, with 9 bases separating them. The DNA for the CDR3 is TGTGCCAGCAAGACAGAAGATCAGCCCCAGCATTTT. It yields the protein CASKTEDQPQHF.

The chain uses TRBV6-6 and TRBJ1-4, with 10 positions matching TRBD1. The V and J ends lost 6 bases and 5 bases, in that order; junction bases with no gene match: 6. This CDR3 has 15 residues. Per the germline V gene, CDR1 is MNHNY and CDR2 is SVGAGI (reference sequence). The CDR3 reads CASRETGGKNEKLFF. The CDR3 DNA follows: TGTGCCAGCAGGGAGACAGGGGGCAAGAATGAAAAACTGTTTTTT.

This clone was picked up one time. J is TRBJ2-2 and V is TRBV9, with D possibly matching TRBD1 (6 bases). CDR1 and CDR2 (germline): SGDLS, YYNGEE. V lost 3 bases to trimming and J lost 1 base, with 13 bases between them. The CDR3 loop spans 16 amino acids. The CDR3 DNA reads as TGTGCCAGCAGCGGGGTGGGGGCCCGGAACACCGGGGAGCTGTTTTTT. Its translation is CASSGVGARNTGELFF.

This chain uses TRBV9 with TRBJ2-1, with 10 bases aligning to TRBD2. This CDR3 is 16 amino acids long. The V gene end was trimmed by 4 bases and the J gene end by 5 bases; junction bases not matched to a gene: 9. CDR1 and CDR2 from the germline V gene are SGDLS and YYNGEE. The CDR3 sequence: CASSPRLAGGHNEQFF. Written as DNA, the CDR3 is TGTGCCAGCAGCCCCCGGTTAGCGGGGGGCCACAATGAGCAGTTCTTC.

The chain joins TRBV7-8 to TRBJ2-7; tentative D call: TRBD1 (6 bases). V lost 9 bases and J lost 1, with 31 bases in between. Germline CDR1 and CDR2: SGHVS and FQNEAQ. The CDR3 sequence is 19 residues long. The CDR3 DNA follows: TGTGCCAGGGGGAAAGCTATAAATCCCCCCACAGGGAAGTCCTACGAGCAGTACTTC. Its translation is CARGKAINPPTGKSYEQYF. Together with reference TRBV7-8 and TRBJ2-7, the CDR3 gives the full variable domain: GAGVSQSPRYKVAKRGQDVALRCDPISGHVSLFWYQQALGQGPEFLTYFQNEAQLDKSGLPSDRFFAERPEGSVSTLKIQRTQQEDSAVYLCARGKAINPPTGKSYEQYFGPGTRLTVT.

This clone was detected once. This sequence joins TRBV7-2 and TRBJ1-4; D not certain. V lost 6 bases and J 4 bases, leaving 9 bases between the germline ends. This CDR3 contains 13 residues. Germline CDR1 and CDR2: SGHTA and FQGNSA. The CDR3 region has the DNA TGTGCCAGCAGTTCGGGAGTTAATGAAAAACTGTTTTTT. This encodes CASSSGVNEKLFF.